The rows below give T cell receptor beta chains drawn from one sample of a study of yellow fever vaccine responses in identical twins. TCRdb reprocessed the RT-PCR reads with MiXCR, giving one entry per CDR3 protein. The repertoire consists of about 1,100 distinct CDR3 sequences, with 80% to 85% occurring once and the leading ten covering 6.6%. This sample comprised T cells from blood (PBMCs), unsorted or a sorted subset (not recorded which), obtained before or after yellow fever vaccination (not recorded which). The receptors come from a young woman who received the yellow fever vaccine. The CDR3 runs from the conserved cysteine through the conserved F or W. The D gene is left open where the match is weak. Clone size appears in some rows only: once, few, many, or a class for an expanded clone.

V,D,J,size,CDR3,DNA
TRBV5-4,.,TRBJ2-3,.,CASSLDDRPDTQYF,TGTGCCAGCAGCTTAGATGACAGGCCAGATACGCAGTATTTT
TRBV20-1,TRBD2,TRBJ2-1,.,CSASGEGNNEQFF,TGCAGTGCTAGCGGGGAGGGGAACAATGAGCAGTTCTTC
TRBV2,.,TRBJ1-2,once,CASSPDSSFYGYTF,TGTGCCAGCAGTCCTGACAGTTCATTCTATGGCTACACCTTC
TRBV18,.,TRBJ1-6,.,CASSTGAAANSPLHF,TGTGCCAGCTCAACCGGGGCAGCAGCCAATTCACCCCTCCACTTT
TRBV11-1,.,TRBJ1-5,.,CASSLGFSQPQHF,TGTGCCAGCAGCTTAGGATTTTCCCAGCCCCAGCATTTT
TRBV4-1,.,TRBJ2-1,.,CASSTPPRDLSDEQFF,TGCGCCAGCAGCACTCCCCCCAGGGACCTTTCGGATGAGCAGTTCTTC
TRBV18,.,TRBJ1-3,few,CASSPTGAGRSGNTIYF,TGTGCCAGCTCACCTACGGGCGCAGGTCGCTCTGGAAACACCATATATTTT
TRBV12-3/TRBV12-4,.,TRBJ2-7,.,CASSPNAHGPYEQYF,TGTGCCAGCAGTCCTAATGCTCATGGGCCCTACGAGCAGTACTTC
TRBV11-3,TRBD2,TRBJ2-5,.,CASRKGLAGAGYQETQYF,TGTGCCAGCAGGAAGGGACTAGCGGGAGCTGGCTACCAAGAGACCCAGTACTTC
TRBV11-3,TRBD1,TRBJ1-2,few,CASSRDRGSYGYTF,TGTGCCAGCAGCCGGGACAGGGGTAGCTATGGCTACACCTTC
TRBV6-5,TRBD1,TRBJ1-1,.,CAISYDRAIGYIF,TGTGCCATCAGTTACGACAGGGCGATCGGGTATATCTTT
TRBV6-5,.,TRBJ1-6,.,CASSSTNLRPLHF,TGTGCCAGCAGTTCGACAAACCTTCGACCCCTCCACTTT
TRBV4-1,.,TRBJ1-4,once,CASSQDKGFGEKLFF,TGCGCCAGCAGCCAAGATAAGGGGTTTGGTGAAAAACTGTTTTTT
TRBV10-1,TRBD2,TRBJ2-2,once,CASSPGLAGGLTGELFF,TGCGCCAGCAGCCCGGGACTAGCGGGGGGGCTCACCGGGGAGCTGTTTTTT